This entry lists 18 T cell receptor beta chains sequenced from one sample in a study of T-cell reconstitution after alpha-beta-depleted transplantation in children. TCRbeta library construction was performed incorporating unique molecular identifiers. TCRdb reanalysed the PCR reads using MiXCR and keeps one entry per CDR3 protein. The profile shows under 450,000 distinct CDR3 sequences, 15% to 20% of them singletons. This specimen consisted of PBMCs, mostly from graft donor cells, obtained 360 days after TCRalphabeta/CD19-depleted stem cell transplant. The receptor set was obtained from a boy in the first two years of life who had a stem cell transplant for Wiskott-Aldrich syndrome, so the T cells may come from the graft donor.

This clonotype was counted only a few times. The CDR3 bases are TGTGCCAGCAGTTATAGGTCAAGGGGTTCCTACGAGCAGTACTTC. The encoded protein is CASSYRSRGSYEQYF. The rearrangement links TRBV27 to TRBJ2-7, with D tentatively TRBD1 (5 bases). Deletions cut 4 bases from V and 1 base from J, with 14 bases between. The CDR3 covers 15 residues. Germline V gene data show CDR1 as MNHEY and CDR2 as SMNVEV (reference sequence).

This clonotype was found a few times. The chain links TRBV19 to TRBJ2-1, with TRBD2 matching over 9 bases. Germline V gene sequence: CDR1 LNHDA, CDR2 SQIVND (reference sequence). V gave up 7 bases and J gave up 4 bases; unmatched junction bases: 8. CDR3 length: 15 amino acids. CDR3: CASTAGGGAYNEQFF. Written as DNA, the CDR3 is TGTGCCAGTACAGCCGGCGGGGGGGCATACAATGAGCAGTTCTTC.

The CDR3 is CASIKASGNYNEQFF. The CDR3 bases are TGTGCCAGCATCAAAGCTAGCGGGAATTACAATGAGCAGTTCTTC. V and J are TRBV6-2 or TRBV6-3 and TRBJ2-1, with 9 bases matching TRBD2. Trimming took 7 bases from V and 4 from J; bases not matched to a gene: 8. Germline V gene data show CDR1 as MNHEY and CDR2 as SVGEGT. This CDR3 region has 15 residues.

The chain is built from TRBV27 and TRBJ2-1; either TRBD1 or TRBD2 may fit D (7 bases each). There are 14 residues in the CDR3. Trimming took off 6 bases at V and 10 bases at J, with 19 bases between the two ends. Germline CDR1 and CDR2: MNHEY and SMNVEV (reference sequence). In nucleotides, the CDR3 is TGTGCCAGCAGACAGCGCTCAGGGGGGGTGGAGCAGTTCTTC. It codes for CASRQRSGGVEQFF.

This chain uses TRBV7-2 with TRBJ2-2; D is perhaps TRBD1 (6 bases). The CDR3 runs 16 residues. Germline CDR1 and CDR2: SGHTA and FQGNSA. Deletions cut 1 base from V and 6 bases from J, with 15 bases between. The CDR3 region has the DNA TGTGCCAGCAGCTTAGACCCAGCAGGGGCAGCCGGGGAGCTGTTTTTT. It specifies CASSLDPAGAAGELFF.

The chain joins TRBV12-3 or TRBV12-4 to TRBJ2-7; possibly TRBD1 for D (5 bases). The CDR3 has 15 amino acids. V lost 2 bases to trimming and J lost 3 bases, with 14 bases between them. This chain's CDR3 is CASSLRFDRYYEQYF. CDR3 bases: TGTGCCAGCAGTTTACGCTTCGACAGATACTACGAGCAGTACTTC.

The gene calls are TRBV7-2 and TRBJ2-5; 10 nucleotides align to TRBD2. The CDR3 is made up of 16 amino acids. The J segment lost 1 base and the V segment lost 5 bases, leaving 7 bases of the junction unmatched. Germline values: CDR1 SGHTA, CDR2 FQGNSA. In nucleotides, the CDR3 is TGTGCCAGCAGCATAGAGGTAGCGGGGGGCCAAGAGACCCAGTACTTC. It codes for CASSIEVAGGQETQYF. The variable domain in full, completed from reference TRBV7-2 and TRBJ2-5, reads GAGVSQSPSNKVTEKGKDVELRCDPISGHTALYWYRQSLGQGLEFLIYFQGNSAPDKSGLPSDRFSAERTGGSVSTLTIQRTQQEDSAVYLCASSIEVAGGQETQYFGPGTRLLVL.

The chain joins TRBV24-1 to TRBJ2-2; D may be TRBD1 (5 bases). Deletions cut 4 bases from V and 9 bases from J, with 23 bases between. The CDR3 is 17 amino acids. Germline V gene data show CDR1 as KGHDR and CDR2 as SFDVKD. CDR3 loop: CATSETKPGWIGRELFF. In nucleotides, the CDR3 is TGTGCCACCAGTGAGACGAAGCCAGGGTGGATCGGTCGGGAGCTGTTTTTT.

Here the CDR3 DNA reads TGTGCCAGCAGCCAAGCCCCTCGGACTATCACAGATACGCAGTATTTT. Protein product: CASSQAPRTITDTQYF. This chain links TRBV3-1 with TRBJ2-3; D is possibly TRBD2 (6 bases). CDR1 is LGHDT and CDR2 is YNNKEL in the germline V gene (reference sequence). This CDR3 spans 16 amino acids. The V end lost 1 base, the J end lost 2 bases, and 13 bases lay between the germline ends.

This clonotype was picked up a small number of times. The chain has TRBV10-3 and TRBJ2-1; 7 positions agree with TRBD1. The CDR3 runs to 12 residues. The V gene's germline CDR1 is ENHRY and CDR2 SYGVKD. V trimming: 11 bases; J trimming: 5 bases; junction bases outside the gene matches: 6. Here the CDR3 DNA reads TGTGCCGCAAGACAGGGACACAATGAGCAGTTCTTC. Translation gives CAARQGHNEQFF.

The chain joins TRBV6-5 to TRBJ2-7; 7 positions agree with TRBD1. The ends lost 1 base at V and 3 bases at J; junction bases unmatched: 6. The CDR3 is 15 amino acids. In germline, CDR1 is MNHEY, CDR2 SVGAGI. In DNA form, the CDR3 reads TGTGCCAGCAGTTACTGGGGGACAGCGTACTACGAGCAGTACTTC. Translated, it gives CASSYWGTAYYEQYF.

This clonotype was observed a handful of times. This chain connects TRBV5-1 to TRBJ2-5, with D possibly being TRBD1 (6 bases). Looked up from germline, CDR1 is SGHRS and CDR2 is YFSETQ. This CDR3 is built from 15 residues. V dropped 4 bases and J dropped 5 bases, with 18 bases sitting between them. CDR3 DNA sequence: TGCGCCAGCAGCCCCCCAAGAGGGGGTGGGGAGACCCAGTACTTC. It translates to CASSPPRGGGETQYF.

This clonotype was recorded a few times. This sequence joins TRBV6-6 and TRBJ2-2; D remains ambiguous. With 3 bases removed from V and 6 bases from J, the gap between germline ends came to 5 bases. Germline CDR1 reads MNHNY; CDR2 reads SVGAGI (reference sequence). This CDR3 has 12 residues. Written as DNA, the CDR3 is TGTGCCAGCAGTTATATAGCCGGGGAGCTGTTTTTT. This sequence encodes CASSYIAGELFF.

This rearrangement joins TRBV6-5 to TRBJ1-2, with D maybe TRBD1 (5 bases). V lost 6 bases, J lost 4 bases, and 9 bases lay in between. The germline V gene encodes CDR1 MNHEY and CDR2 SVGAGI. This CDR3 has 12 amino acids. The CDR3 is CASRGLGYGYTF. In DNA form, the CDR3 reads TGTGCCAGCAGGGGGCTCGGCTATGGCTACACCTTC.

The sample holds a few counts of this clonotype. The chain uses TRBV12-3 or TRBV12-4 and TRBJ2-7; D call uncertain. V lost 5 bases and J 2 bases, leaving 13 bases between the germline ends. This CDR3 comprises 14 residues. The CDR3 region is CASSPEFGAYEQYF. In DNA form, the CDR3 reads TGTGCCAGCAGTCCCGAGTTTGGTGCCTACGAGCAGTACTTC.

The chain links TRBV7-2 to TRBJ1-1; D ambiguous. The CDR3 spans 14 residues. CDR1 SGHTA and CDR2 FQGNSA come from the germline V gene. Trimming removed 5 bases from V and 4 bases from J, with 14 bases in between. CDR3 sequence reads: CASSPKGGSTEAFF. The CDR3 bases are TGTGCCAGCAGCCCTAAAGGAGGGAGCACTGAAGCTTTCTTT.

This clonotype was seen at least ten times. The chain combines TRBV5-1 with TRBJ2-1; maybe TRBD1 (6 bases). The germline V gene has CDR1 SGHRS and CDR2 YFSETQ. This CDR3 comprises 13 residues. V was clipped by 0 bases and J by 7 bases, with 8 bases between them. The DNA for the CDR3 is TGCGCCAGCAGCTTGGACAGGGCGAATGAGCAGTTCTTC. Translation gives CASSLDRANEQFF. The variable domain in full, completed from reference TRBV5-1 and TRBJ2-1, reads KAGVTQTPRYLIKTRGQQVTLSCSPISGHRSVSWYQQTPGQGLQFLFEYFSETQRNKGNFPGRFSGRQFSNSRSEMNVSTLELGDSALYLCASSLDRANEQFFGPGTRLTVL.

This clonotype was counted between two and nine times. The chain combines TRBV2 with TRBJ2-7; TRBD1 aligns across 9 bases. The trim removed 6 bases at V and 2 bases at J, leaving 14 bases unmatched. Germline lookup yields CDR1 SNHLY and CDR2 FYNNEI. The CDR3 consists of 17 residues. The CDR3, as DNA: TGTGCCAGCAGCATCACTAGGGGGGGACAGGGTGCCTACGAGCAGTACTTC. Its protein is CASSITRGGQGAYEQYF.